These 8 T cell receptor beta chains were sequenced from one sample in a study of regulatory T cells in long-lasting Graves disease. Time point: persistent/refractory GD, antithyroid drugs over 5 years with positive TRAb. Making the TCR library involved RNA that had been extracted from PBMCs. Investigators prepared the TCR beta libraries by applying iRepertoire HTBI primers and Arm-PCR of CDR3 regions. TCRdb re-analysed the multiplex PCR reads in MiXCR, keeping a single row per CDR3 protein. The data show under 500,000 distinct CDR3 sequences, less than 25% seen once. Sequencing used peripheral blood mononuclear cells (PBMCs), obtained when the disease was refractory, from a patient treated with antithyroid drugs. The source of these receptors is a female donor with Graves disease.

This clonotype showed up just a few times. The gene calls are TRBV2 and TRBJ1-5; 8 bases match TRBD1. The CDR3 covers 14 residues. Trimming cost V 5 bases and J 5 bases; bases outside gene matches: 5. Germline values: CDR1 SNHLY, CDR2 FYNNEI. The CDR3 sequence is CASSSTGGHQPQHF. CDR3 coding DNA: TGTGCCAGCAGTTCTACAGGGGGTCATCAGCCCCAGCATTTT. The complete variable domain, with remaining parts taken from reference TRBV2 and TRBJ1-5, reads EPEVTQTPSHQVTQMGQEVILRCVPISNHLYFYWYRQILGQKVEFLVSFYNNEISEKSEIFDDQFSVERPDGSNFTLKIRSTKLEDSAMYFCASSSTGGHQPQHFGDGTRLSIL.

This rearrangement joins TRBV2 to TRBJ2-1; 12 bases match TRBD2. After removal of 4 bases from V and 7 bases from J, the junction contained 5 bases not matched to a gene. Looked up from germline, CDR1 is SNHLY and CDR2 is FYNNEI. The CDR3 contains 15 residues. The CDR3 nucleotides read TGTGCCAGCAGTGTGACTAGCGGGAGTGGGAATGAGCAGTTCTTC. Protein product: CASSVTSGSGNEQFF.

This clonotype appeared many times. The chain carries TRBV12-3 or TRBV12-4 and TRBJ1-1; D call uncertain. V was trimmed by 4 bases and J by 2 bases, leaving 8 bases between them. The CDR3 spans 13 residues. DNA for the CDR3: TGTGCCAGCAGTTGGGCATACAACACTGAAGCTTTCTTT. Protein: CASSWAYNTEAFF.

This clonotype was seen many times. The chain uses TRBV11-2 and TRBJ1-5; TRBD1 matches 8 bases. Germline CDR1 SGHAT, CDR2 FQNNGV. V dropped 1 base and J dropped 7; count of bases not matched to a gene: 9. The CDR3 consists of 16 residues. CDR3 DNA: TGTGCCAGCAGCTTAGCTAGATCGACAGGGGACCAGCCCCAGCATTTT. It is translated as CASSLARSTGDQPQHF. The full variable domain, rest sourced from reference TRBV11-2 and TRBJ1-5, is EAGVAQSPRYKIIEKRQSVAFWCNPISGHATLYWYQQILGQGPKLLIQFQNNGVVDDSQLPKDRFSAERLKGVDSTLKIQPAKLEDSAVYLCASSLARSTGDQPQHFGDGTRLSIL.

This clonotype was seen ten or more times. The V gene is TRBV2, the J gene TRBJ1-2; TRBD1 matches 11 bases. V dropped 6 bases and J dropped 5; count of bases not matched to a gene: 5. Germline V gene lookup returns CDR1 SNHLY and CDR2 FYNNEI. There are 14 residues in the CDR3. The CDR3 DNA reads as TGTGCCAGCAGCCCGGGACAGGGGGTATATGGCTACACCTTC. This gives the protein CASSPGQGVYGYTF.

The CDR3 spells CASSYSVYSRNEKLFF. The CDR3 bases are TGTGCCAGCAGTTACTCGGTTTACAGCCGTAATGAAAAACTGTTTTTT. The chain uses TRBV6-2 or TRBV6-3 and TRBJ1-4, with D unresolved. Trimming removed 0 bases at V and 4 bases at J, with 12 bases between. The CDR3 extends over 16 amino acids. Looked up from germline, CDR1 is MNHEY and CDR2 is SVGEGT.

This clonotype was detected ten times or more. This chain joins TRBV7-2 and TRBJ2-7, with 8 bases identical to TRBD1. The CDR3 spans 14 residues. Germline loops: CDR1 SGHTA, CDR2 FQGNSA. The ends lost 5 bases at V and 2 bases at J; junction bases unmatched: 5. CDR3 DNA: TGTGCCAGCAGCAGAGAGGACAGGGCCTACGAGCAGTACTTC. Protein: CASSREDRAYEQYF.

Concerning this clonotype: It may be a read error: a sequence one base away is much more abundant. The genes are TRBV28 and TRBJ1-2, with D unresolved. This CDR3 spans 12 amino acids. V lost 10 bases to trimming and J lost 7 bases, with 16 bases between them. Germline V gives CDR1 MDHEN, CDR2 SYDVKM. As DNA, the CDR3 is TGTGCCACCCACCCTCAGTGGGGTGGCTACACCTTC. Translation gives CATHPQWGGYTF.